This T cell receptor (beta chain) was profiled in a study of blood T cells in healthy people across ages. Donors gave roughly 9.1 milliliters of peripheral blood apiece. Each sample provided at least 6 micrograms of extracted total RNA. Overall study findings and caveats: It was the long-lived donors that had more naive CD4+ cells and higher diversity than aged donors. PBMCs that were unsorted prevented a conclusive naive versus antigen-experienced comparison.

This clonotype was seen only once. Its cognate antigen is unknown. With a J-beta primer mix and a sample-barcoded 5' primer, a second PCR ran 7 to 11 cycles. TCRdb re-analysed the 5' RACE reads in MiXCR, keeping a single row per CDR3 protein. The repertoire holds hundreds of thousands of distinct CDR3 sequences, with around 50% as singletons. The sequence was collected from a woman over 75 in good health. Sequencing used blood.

The CDR3 here is CATSRRTGYGYTF. The DNA of the CDR3 is TGTGCCACCAGCCGCAGGACAGGCTATGGCTACACCTTC. The rearrangement joins TRBV24-1 to TRBJ1-2, with TRBD1 matching over 7 bases. V was pared by 7 bases and J by 4 bases, with 5 bases of the junction left unmatched. CDR3 length: 13 amino acids. Germline V gives CDR1 KGHDR, CDR2 SFDVKD.